The 8 T cell receptor beta chains below were found in one sample sequenced in a study of response to subunit inactivated influenza vaccine. Using its own MiXCR run on the RT-PCR reads, TCRdb lists one record per CDR3 protein. This repertoire shows roughly 520,000 distinct CDR3 sequences, over 25% found once; its top ten account for around 2%. Sequences were derived from CD4+ T cells sorted from PBMCs, sampled more than 4 days after vaccination. Receptors originate from a man aged 50 or older who received an inactivated influenza vaccine.

This clonotype was observed a few times. The V gene is TRBV4-2, the J gene TRBJ2-1; the match to TRBD2 covers 14 bases. The CDR3 covers 19 residues. The ends lost 0 bases at V and 8 bases at J; junction bases unmatched: 12. Germline CDR1 is LGHNA and CDR2 is YNFKEQ. The CDR3 region has the DNA TGTGCCAGCAGCCAAGAGAAACGGACTAGCGGGAGGAGGATAGATGAGCAGTTCTTC. This gives the protein CASSQEKRTSGRRIDEQFF.

The rearrangement uses TRBV4-3 and TRBJ2-1; unclear D gene. The CDR3 runs to 16 residues. Between the trimmed V and J ends, which lost 1 base and 2 bases, there was a span of 12 bases. Germline V gene data show CDR1 as LGHNA and CDR2 as YSLEER. The CDR3 DNA reads TGCGCCAGCAGCCAAGGGTCTCGGGCAGCCTACAATGAGCAGTTCTTC. As protein: CASSQGSRAAYNEQFF.

The rearrangement uses TRBV30 and TRBJ2-2; unclear D gene. CDR3 length equals 12 residues. The ends were cut back, 2 bases at V and 5 bases at J, with 6 bases in the middle. CDR1 is GTSNPN, CDR2 SVGIG, per germline (reference sequence). CDR3: CAWSRRTGELFF. CDR3 DNA sequence: TGTGCCTGGAGTAGGCGGACCGGGGAGCTGTTTTTT.

The V and J genes are TRBV7-3 and TRBJ2-3; D remains ambiguous. Per germline, CDR1 SGHTA and CDR2 FQGTGA. Trimming removed 7 bases from V and 4 bases from J, with 15 bases in between. CDR3 length: 14 amino acids. CDR3 sequence: CASTQALRADTQYF. As DNA, the CDR3 is TGTGCCAGCACCCAGGCGCTACGCGCAGATACGCAGTATTTT.

The V gene is TRBV3-1, the J gene TRBJ2-7; 7 bases fit TRBD2. Germline loops: CDR1 LGHDT, CDR2 YNNKEL (reference sequence). The junction had 6 bases not matched to a gene; V was cut back by 0 bases and J by 7 bases. CDR3 length: 14 amino acids. CDR3 residues: CASSQDLVGREQYF. The CDR3 nucleotides are TGTGCCAGCAGCCAAGATCTCGTCGGGAGGGAGCAGTACTTC.

The J gene is TRBJ2-7, the V gene TRBV5-1; 9 bases line up with TRBD1. Germline V gene sequence: CDR1 SGHRS, CDR2 YFSETQ. With V trimmed by 0 bases and J by 5 bases, 6 bases remained unmatched. The CDR3 length is 15 residues. The CDR3 sequence is CASSLGGQGFDEQYF. The CDR3 region has the DNA TGCGCCAGCAGCTTGGGGGGACAGGGTTTCGACGAGCAGTACTTC.

The table lists this clonotype with a few counts. This chain connects TRBV5-1 to TRBJ1-1, with a possible D match to TRBD1 (5 bases). Germline V gene data show CDR1 as SGHRS and CDR2 as YFSETQ. Trimming removed 4 bases from V and 4 bases from J, with 17 bases in between. This CDR3 has 15 residues. For the CDR3, the DNA is TGCGCCAGCAGCCGACAGACCGAGGTGGGCACTGAAGCTTTCTTT. This translates into CASSRQTEVGTEAFF.

The V and J genes are TRBV28 and TRBJ2-7; either TRBD1 or TRBD2 may supply D (5 bases each). CDR1 is MDHEN and CDR2 is SYDVKM in the germline V gene. The CDR3 is 16 residues long. Trimming took 3 bases from V and 0 from J, leaving 15 bases between them. The CDR3 sequence: CASSLGTGFSSYEQYF. Here the CDR3 DNA reads TGTGCCAGCAGTTTGGGGACGGGCTTCAGCTCCTACGAGCAGTACTTC.